The T cell receptor (beta chain) under discussion was sequenced for a study of CD8+ T cells in alopecia areata. Study summary: The drug, oral tofacitinib, was given to treated patients at 5 to 10 mg twice daily.

Once RNA had been extracted, it was reverse transcribed into cDNA to act as the sequencing template. TCRdb keeps only in-frame clones here, not all; method: immunoSEQ multiplex PCR. There are 150,000 to 200,000 clones in the sample; 50% to 70% occur only once, and 1.5% to 2% lies in the top ten. CDR3 length: 16 residues. Germline V lookup: CDR1 SGHTA, CDR2 FQGNSA. V lost 1 base, J lost 2 bases, and 9 bases lay in between. This chain uses TRBV7-2 with TRBJ2-6, with D uncertain. Specimen: CD4+ T cells sorted from blood, collected at week 0. This TCR derives from a human donor with alopecia areata. The CDR3 coding sequence is TGTGCCAGCAGCTTAGGGTTAGGCGCTGGGGCCAACGTCCTGACTTTC. This encodes CASSLGLGAGANVLTF. Together with reference TRBV7-2 and TRBJ2-6, the CDR3 gives the full variable domain: GAGVSQSPSNKVTEKGKDVELRCDPISGHTALYWYRQSLGQGLEFLIYFQGNSAPDKSGLPSDRFSAERTGGSVSTLTIQRTQQEDSAVYLCASSLGLGAGANVLTFGAGSRLTVL.